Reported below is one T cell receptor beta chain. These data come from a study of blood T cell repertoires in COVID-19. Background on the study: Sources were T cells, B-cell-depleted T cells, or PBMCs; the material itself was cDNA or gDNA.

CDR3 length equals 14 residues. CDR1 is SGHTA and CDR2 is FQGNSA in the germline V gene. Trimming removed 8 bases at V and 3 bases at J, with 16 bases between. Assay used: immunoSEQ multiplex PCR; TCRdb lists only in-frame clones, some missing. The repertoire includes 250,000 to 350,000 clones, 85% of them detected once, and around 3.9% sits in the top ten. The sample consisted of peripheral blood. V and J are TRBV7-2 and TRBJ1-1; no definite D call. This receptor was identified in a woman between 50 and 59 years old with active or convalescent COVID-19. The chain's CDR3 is CASGGRGSDTEAFF. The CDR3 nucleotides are TGTGCCAGCGGAGGACGGGGATCGGACACTGAAGCTTTCTTT.